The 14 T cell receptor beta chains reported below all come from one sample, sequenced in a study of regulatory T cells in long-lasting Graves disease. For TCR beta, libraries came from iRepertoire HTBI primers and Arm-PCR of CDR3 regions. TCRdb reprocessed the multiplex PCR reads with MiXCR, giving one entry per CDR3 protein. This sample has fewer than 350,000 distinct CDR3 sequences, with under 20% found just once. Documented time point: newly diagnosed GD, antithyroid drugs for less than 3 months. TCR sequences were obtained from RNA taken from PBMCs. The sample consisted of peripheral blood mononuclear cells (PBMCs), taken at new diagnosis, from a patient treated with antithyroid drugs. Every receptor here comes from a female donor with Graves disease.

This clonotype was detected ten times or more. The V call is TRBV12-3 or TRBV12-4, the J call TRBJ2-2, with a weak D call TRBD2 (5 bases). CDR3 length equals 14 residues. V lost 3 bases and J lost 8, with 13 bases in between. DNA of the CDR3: TGTGCCAGCAGTTTTCAGGACTCTCGGGGGGAGCTGTTTTTT. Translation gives CASSFQDSRGELFF.

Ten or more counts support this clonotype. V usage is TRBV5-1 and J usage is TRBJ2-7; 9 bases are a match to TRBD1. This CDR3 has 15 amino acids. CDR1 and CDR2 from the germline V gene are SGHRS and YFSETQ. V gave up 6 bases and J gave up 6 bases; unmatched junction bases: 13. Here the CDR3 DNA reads TGCGCCAGCACGTACGACATCCGACAGGGGGGCGAGCAGTACTTC. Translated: CASTYDIRQGGEQYF.

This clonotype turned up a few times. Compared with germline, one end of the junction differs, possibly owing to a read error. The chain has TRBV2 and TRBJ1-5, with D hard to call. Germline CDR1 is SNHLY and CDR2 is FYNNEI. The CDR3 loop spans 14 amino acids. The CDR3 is CAGSTEYSNQPQHF. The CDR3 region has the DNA TGTGCCGGCAGTACGGAGTATAGCAATCAGCCCCAGCATTTT.

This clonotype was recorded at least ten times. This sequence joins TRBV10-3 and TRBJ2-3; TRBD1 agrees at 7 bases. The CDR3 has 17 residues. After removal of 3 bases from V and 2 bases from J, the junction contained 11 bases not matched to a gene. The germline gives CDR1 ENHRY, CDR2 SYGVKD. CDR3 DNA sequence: TGTGCCATCAGTGAAACCCGATCGACAGGGCTCACAGATACGCAGTATTTT. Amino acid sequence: CAISETRSTGLTDTQYF.

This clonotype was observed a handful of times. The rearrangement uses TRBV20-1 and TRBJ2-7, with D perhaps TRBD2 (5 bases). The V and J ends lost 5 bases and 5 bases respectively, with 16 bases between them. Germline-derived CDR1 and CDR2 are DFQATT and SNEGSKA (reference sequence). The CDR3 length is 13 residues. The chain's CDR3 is CSAQRTGWDEQYF. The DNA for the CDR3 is TGCAGTGCTCAAAGGACTGGTTGGGACGAGCAGTACTTC.

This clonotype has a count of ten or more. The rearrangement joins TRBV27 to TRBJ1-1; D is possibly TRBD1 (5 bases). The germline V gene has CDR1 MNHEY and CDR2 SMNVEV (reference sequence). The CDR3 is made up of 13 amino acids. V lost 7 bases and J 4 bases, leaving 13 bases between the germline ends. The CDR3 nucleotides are TGTGCCAGCACCTATGCTGGGGGCACTGAAGCTTTCTTT. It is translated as CASTYAGGTEAFF.

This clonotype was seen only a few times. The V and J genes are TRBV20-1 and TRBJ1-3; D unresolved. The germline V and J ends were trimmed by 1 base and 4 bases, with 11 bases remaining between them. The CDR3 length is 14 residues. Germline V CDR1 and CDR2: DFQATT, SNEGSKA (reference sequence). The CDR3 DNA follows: TGCAGTGCTAGAGTAACCGGTCACGGAAACACCATATATTTT. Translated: CSARVTGHGNTIYF.

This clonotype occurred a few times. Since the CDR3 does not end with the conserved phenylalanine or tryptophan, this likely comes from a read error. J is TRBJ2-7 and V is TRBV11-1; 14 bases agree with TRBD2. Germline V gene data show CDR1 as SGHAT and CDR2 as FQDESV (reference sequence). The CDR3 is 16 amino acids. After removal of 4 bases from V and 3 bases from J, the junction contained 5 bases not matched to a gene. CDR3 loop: CASSSGLAGGLYEQYS. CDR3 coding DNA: TGTGCCAGCAGCTCCGGACTAGCGGGAGGTCTCTACGAGCAGTACTCC.

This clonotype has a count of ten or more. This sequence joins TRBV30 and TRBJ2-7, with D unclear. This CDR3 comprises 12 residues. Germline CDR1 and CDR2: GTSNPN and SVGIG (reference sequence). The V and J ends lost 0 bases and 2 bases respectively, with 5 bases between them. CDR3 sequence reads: CAWSVLTYEQYF. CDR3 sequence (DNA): TGTGCCTGGAGTGTACTAACCTACGAGCAGTACTTC. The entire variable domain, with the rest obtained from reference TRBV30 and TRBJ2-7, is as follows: SQTIHQWPATLVQPVGSPLSLECTVEGTSNPNLYWYRQAAGRGLQLLFYSVGIGQISSEVPQNLSASRPQDRQFILSSKKLLLSDSGFYLCAWSVLTYEQYFGPGTRLTVT.

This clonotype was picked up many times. CDR3 sequence: CASSPTGAGALGLLSSGANVLTF. CDR3 nucleotide sequence: TGTGCCAGCAGTCCCACAGGCGCGGGGGCGCTTGGTCTCCTTTCCTCTGGGGCCAACGTCCTGACTTTC. J is TRBJ2-6 and V is TRBV28, with a weak D call TRBD2 (7 bases). V lost 5 bases and J 0 bases, leaving 32 bases between the germline ends. This CDR3 region has 23 residues. CDR1 and CDR2 from the germline V gene are MDHEN and SYDVKM.

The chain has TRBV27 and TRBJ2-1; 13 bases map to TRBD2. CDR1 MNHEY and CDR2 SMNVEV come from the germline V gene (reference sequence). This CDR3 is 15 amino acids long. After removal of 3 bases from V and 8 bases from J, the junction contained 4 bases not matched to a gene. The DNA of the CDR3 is TGTGCCAGCAGTTTGGGACTAGCGGGGAGGGATGAGCAGTTCTTC. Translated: CASSLGLAGRDEQFF.

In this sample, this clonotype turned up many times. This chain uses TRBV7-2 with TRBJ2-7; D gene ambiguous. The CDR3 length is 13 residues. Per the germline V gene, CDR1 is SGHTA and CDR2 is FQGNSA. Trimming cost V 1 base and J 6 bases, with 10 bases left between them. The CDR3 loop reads CASSLESWGEQYF. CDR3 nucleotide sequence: TGTGCCAGCAGCTTAGAATCCTGGGGCGAGCAGTACTTC.

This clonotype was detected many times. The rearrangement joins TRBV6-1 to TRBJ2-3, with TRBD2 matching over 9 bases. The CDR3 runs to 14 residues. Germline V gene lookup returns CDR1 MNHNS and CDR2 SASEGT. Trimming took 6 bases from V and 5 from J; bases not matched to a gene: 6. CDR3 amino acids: CASRGTSRQDTQYF. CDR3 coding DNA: TGTGCCAGCAGGGGGACTAGCCGACAAGATACGCAGTATTTT.

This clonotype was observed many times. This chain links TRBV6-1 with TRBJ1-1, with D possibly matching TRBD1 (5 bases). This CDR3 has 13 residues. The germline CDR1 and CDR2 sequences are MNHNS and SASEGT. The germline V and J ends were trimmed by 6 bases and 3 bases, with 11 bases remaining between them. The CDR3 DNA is TGTGCCAGCAGCACAGGAGCGGACACTGAAGCTTTCTTT. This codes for CASSTGADTEAFF.